This is a list of T cell receptor beta chains from one sample in a study of vaccination and CD4 T cells after COVID-19. TCRdb redid the calling of the PCR reads with MiXCR, one entry per CDR3 protein. The sample carries over 10,000 distinct CDR3 sequences, 60% to 80% recorded once. Their antigen targets remain unknown. Sequencing used CD4+ T cells from blood, cultured in vitro. The receptors were sampled from a human donor who had recovered from COVID-19. Each CDR3 is given with its conserved first and last residue. Each record gives: V gene, D gene, clone size, J gene, CDR3 protein, CDR3 DNA. The D gene is left open where the match is weak. Part of the rows lack a size; the others show once, few, many or a class for expanded clones.

v_call: TRBV28
d_call: .
clone_size: .
j_call: TRBJ1-2
cdr3_aa: CASSLLGRRASGYTF
cdr3_nt: TGTGCCAGCAGTTTATTGGGCCGCCGGGCAAGTGGCTACACCTTC

v_call: TRBV7-2
d_call: .
clone_size: .
j_call: TRBJ1-1
cdr3_aa: CASSLASALNTEAFF
cdr3_nt: TGTGCCAGCAGCTTAGCGTCGGCGTTGAACACTGAAGCTTTCTTT

v_call: TRBV20-1
d_call: .
clone_size: .
j_call: TRBJ1-6
cdr3_aa: CSARAAGGGLSYNSPLHF
cdr3_nt: TGCAGTGCTAGAGCCGCCGGGGGGGGCCTCTCCTATAATTCACCCCTCCACTTT

v_call: TRBV2
d_call: .
clone_size: .
j_call: TRBJ2-5
cdr3_aa: CASSETTTQGTQYF
cdr3_nt: TGTGCCAGCAGTGAGACAACCACTCAAGGGACCCAGTACTTC

v_call: TRBV28
d_call: .
clone_size: .
j_call: TRBJ1-5
cdr3_aa: CASSLRRIQPQHF
cdr3_nt: TGTGCCAGCAGTTTACGACGAATACAGCCCCAGCATTTT

v_call: TRBV24-1
d_call: TRBD2
clone_size: .
j_call: TRBJ2-5
cdr3_aa: CATSESGLAGAAGETQYF
cdr3_nt: TGTGCCACCAGTGAGTCCGGACTAGCGGGAGCTGCTGGGGAGACCCAGTACTTC

v_call: TRBV6-2/TRBV6-3
d_call: .
clone_size: .
j_call: TRBJ1-5
cdr3_aa: CASSYIYGTLITSIVQPQHF
cdr3_nt: TGTGCCAGCAGTTACATTTACGGGACGCTAATAACCTCAATAGTTCAGCCCCAGCATTTT

v_call: TRBV10-3
d_call: .
clone_size: .
j_call: TRBJ2-7
cdr3_aa: CAISERVDEQYF
cdr3_nt: TGTGCCATCAGTGAAAGGGTTGACGAGCAGTACTTC

v_call: TRBV11-2
d_call: TRBD2
clone_size: .
j_call: TRBJ2-7
cdr3_aa: CASSSTSGPRYF
cdr3_nt: TGTGCCAGCAGCTCTACTAGCGGACCCCGATATTTC

v_call: TRBV20-1
d_call: .
clone_size: .
j_call: TRBJ2-4
cdr3_aa: CSARVRPEILAKNIQYF
cdr3_nt: TGCAGTGCTAGAGTCAGGCCCGAAATCCTAGCCAAAAACATTCAGTACTTC

v_call: TRBV28
d_call: TRBD1
clone_size: .
j_call: TRBJ1-2
cdr3_aa: CASSLGTGSGTGGYTF
cdr3_nt: TGTGCCAGCAGTTTGGGGACAGGGAGTGGTACTGGTGGCTACACCTTC

v_call: TRBV6-1
d_call: .
clone_size: few
j_call: TRBJ1-2
cdr3_aa: CASSEIWGRVEYGYTF
cdr3_nt: TGTGCCAGCAGTGAGATTTGGGGCAGGGTGGAATATGGCTACACCTTC

v_call: TRBV18
d_call: .
clone_size: .
j_call: TRBJ2-3
cdr3_aa: CASSPELLNTDTQYF
cdr3_nt: TGTGCCAGCTCACCTGAGCTTTTAAACACAGATACGCAGTATTTT

v_call: TRBV5-1
d_call: .
clone_size: .
j_call: TRBJ1-2
cdr3_aa: CASSQGRTNYGYTF
cdr3_nt: TGCGCCAGCAGCCAAGGACGAACTAACTATGGCTACACCTTC

v_call: TRBV19
d_call: .
clone_size: .
j_call: TRBJ1-2
cdr3_aa: CASRGGQASNYGYTF
cdr3_nt: TGTGCCAGTAGGGGTGGGCAGGCCTCTAACTATGGCTACACCTTC

v_call: TRBV19
d_call: TRBD1
clone_size: .
j_call: TRBJ2-7
cdr3_aa: CASSSTGTGRFEQYF
cdr3_nt: TGTGCCAGTAGTAGTACCGGGACAGGGAGGTTCGAGCAGTACTTC

v_call: TRBV7-9
d_call: .
clone_size: .
j_call: TRBJ1-1
cdr3_aa: CASSLGTNTEAFF
cdr3_nt: TGTGCCAGCAGCTTGGGCACAAACACTGAAGCTTTCTTT

v_call: TRBV6-1
d_call: TRBD2
clone_size: .
j_call: TRBJ2-7
cdr3_aa: CASTPGGVAYEQYF
cdr3_nt: TGTGCCAGCACCCCCGGGGGGGTGGCCTACGAGCAGTACTTC

v_call: TRBV18
d_call: TRBD2
clone_size: .
j_call: TRBJ2-7
cdr3_aa: CASSPSLLAGVPGEQYF
cdr3_nt: TGTGCCAGCTCCCCGTCGCTCCTAGCGGGAGTTCCGGGGGAGCAGTACTTC

v_call: TRBV7-2
d_call: TRBD2
clone_size: medium-sized
j_call: TRBJ2-7
cdr3_aa: CASSPYLAGGDEQYF
cdr3_nt: TGTGCCAGCAGCCCGTACCTAGCGGGGGGGGACGAGCAGTACTTC

v_call: TRBV7-2
d_call: TRBD1
clone_size: large
j_call: TRBJ1-3
cdr3_aa: CASSPYGTAGNTIYF
cdr3_nt: TGTGCCAGCAGCCCCTACGGGACAGCTGGAAACACCATATATTTT

v_call: TRBV7-9
d_call: .
clone_size: .
j_call: TRBJ2-4
cdr3_aa: CASSGRFVTKNIQYF
cdr3_nt: TGCGCCAGCAGCGGACGGTTCGTAACCAAAAACATTCAGTACTTC

v_call: TRBV24-1
d_call: .
clone_size: few
j_call: TRBJ2-5
cdr3_aa: CATRDPTTLGGTQYF
cdr3_nt: TGTGCCACCAGAGATCCAACGACCCTGGGGGGGACCCAGTACTTC

v_call: TRBV6-1
d_call: .
clone_size: .
j_call: TRBJ1-5
cdr3_aa: CASRRVDQPQHF
cdr3_nt: TGTGCCAGCAGACGGGTGGATCAGCCCCAGCATTTT

v_call: TRBV6-1
d_call: TRBD1
clone_size: .
j_call: TRBJ2-7
cdr3_aa: CAYSPDRFAHEQYF
cdr3_nt: TGTGCCTACTCACCGGACAGGTTCGCCCACGAGCAGTACTTC

v_call: TRBV6-1
d_call: .
clone_size: .
j_call: TRBJ2-7
cdr3_aa: CATLQVVPPEQYF
cdr3_nt: TGTGCCACCCTTCAGGTTGTACCGCCGGAGCAGTACTTC

v_call: TRBV14
d_call: .
clone_size: .
j_call: TRBJ1-2
cdr3_aa: CASSQVPNYGYTF
cdr3_nt: TGTGCCAGCAGCCAAGTCCCAAACTATGGCTACACCTTC

v_call: TRBV30
d_call: TRBD2
clone_size: .
j_call: TRBJ2-1
cdr3_aa: CAWSRASGMVWNEQFF
cdr3_nt: TGTGCCTGGAGTAGGGCTAGCGGGATGGTTTGGAATGAGCAGTTCTTC

v_call: TRBV12-3/TRBV12-4
d_call: .
clone_size: few
j_call: TRBJ1-1
cdr3_aa: CASSFSGRGTEAFF
cdr3_nt: TGTGCCAGCAGTTTCTCAGGGCGAGGAACTGAAGCTTTCTTT

v_call: TRBV24-1
d_call: TRBD1
clone_size: .
j_call: TRBJ1-5
cdr3_aa: CATSDNRDSQPQHF
cdr3_nt: TGTGCCACCAGTGACAACAGGGACAGTCAGCCCCAGCATTTT

v_call: TRBV7-9
d_call: TRBD2
clone_size: .
j_call: TRBJ2-1
cdr3_aa: CASSPKRLAGINEQFF
cdr3_nt: TGTGCCAGCAGCCCGAAGAGACTAGCGGGAATAAATGAGCAGTTCTTC

v_call: TRBV7-2
d_call: TRBD1
clone_size: .
j_call: TRBJ1-1
cdr3_aa: CASSFRGLNTEAFF
cdr3_nt: TGTGCCAGCAGCTTCAGGGGGTTGAACACTGAAGCTTTCTTT

v_call: TRBV6-5
d_call: TRBD1
clone_size: .
j_call: TRBJ1-2
cdr3_aa: CASSFTGTGRAYGYTF
cdr3_nt: TGTGCCAGCAGTTTCACCGGGACAGGGAGGGCGTATGGCTACACCTTC

v_call: TRBV20-1
d_call: TRBD1
clone_size: .
j_call: TRBJ2-7
cdr3_aa: CSAPRGRSSYEQYF
cdr3_nt: TGCAGTGCTCCAAGGGGGCGGAGCTCCTACGAGCAGTACTTC

v_call: TRBV9
d_call: .
clone_size: .
j_call: TRBJ1-2
cdr3_aa: CASSVDSAPYGYTF
cdr3_nt: TGTGCCAGCAGCGTAGATTCGGCACCATATGGCTACACCTTC

v_call: TRBV6-5
d_call: .
clone_size: .
j_call: TRBJ1-1
cdr3_aa: CASSYWGRTEAFF
cdr3_nt: TGTGCCAGCAGTTATTGGGGGCGGACTGAAGCTTTCTTT

v_call: TRBV20-1
d_call: .
clone_size: .
j_call: TRBJ1-1
cdr3_aa: CSARDQLATFF
cdr3_nt: TGCAGTGCTAGGGATCAACTGGCAACTTTCTTT

v_call: TRBV7-9
d_call: TRBD1
clone_size: .
j_call: TRBJ1-3
cdr3_aa: CASSLTGPGNTIYF
cdr3_nt: TGTGCCAGCAGCTTGACAGGGCCTGGAAACACCATATATTTT

v_call: TRBV7-2
d_call: TRBD2
clone_size: .
j_call: TRBJ2-7
cdr3_aa: CASSLTSGTYEQYF
cdr3_nt: TGTGCCAGCAGCCTGACTAGCGGGACCTACGAGCAGTACTTC

v_call: TRBV6-1
d_call: .
clone_size: .
j_call: TRBJ2-7
cdr3_aa: CATTLTGSYEQYF
cdr3_nt: TGTGCCACCACTTTGACGGGGAGCTACGAGCAGTATTTC

v_call: TRBV20-1
d_call: .
clone_size: few
j_call: TRBJ1-6
cdr3_aa: CRAGTQNNSPLHF
cdr3_nt: TGCAGAGCCGGGACACAAAATAATTCACCCCTCCACTTT

v_call: TRBV6-4
d_call: TRBD2
clone_size: .
j_call: TRBJ2-1
cdr3_aa: CASSQGTSGYNEQFF
cdr3_nt: TGTGCCAGCAGCCAAGGGACTAGCGGGTACAATGAGCAGTTCTTC

v_call: TRBV20-1
d_call: .
clone_size: .
j_call: TRBJ1-5
cdr3_aa: CSVGPGNNQPQHF
cdr3_nt: TGCAGTGTCGGCCCCGGGAACAATCAGCCCCAGCATTTT

v_call: TRBV7-3
d_call: .
clone_size: .
j_call: TRBJ2-7
cdr3_aa: CASSPGGATSYEQYF
cdr3_nt: TGTGCCAGCAGCCCAGGGGGGGCGACTTCCTACGAGCAGTACTTC

v_call: TRBV27
d_call: .
clone_size: .
j_call: TRBJ1-5
cdr3_aa: CASSGQAPPKQPQHF
cdr3_nt: TGTGCCAGCAGTGGGCAGGCCCCTCCTAAACAGCCCCAGCATTTT

v_call: TRBV24-1
d_call: TRBD2
clone_size: .
j_call: TRBJ2-3
cdr3_aa: CATSEETSGSGNTQYF
cdr3_nt: TGTGCCACCAGTGAAGAAACTAGCGGGAGCGGGAATACGCAGTATTTT

v_call: TRBV19
d_call: .
clone_size: .
j_call: TRBJ1-1
cdr3_aa: CASSIRRTRNTEAFF
cdr3_nt: TGTGCCAGTAGTATTCGGCGGACCCGGAACACTGAAGCTTTCTTT